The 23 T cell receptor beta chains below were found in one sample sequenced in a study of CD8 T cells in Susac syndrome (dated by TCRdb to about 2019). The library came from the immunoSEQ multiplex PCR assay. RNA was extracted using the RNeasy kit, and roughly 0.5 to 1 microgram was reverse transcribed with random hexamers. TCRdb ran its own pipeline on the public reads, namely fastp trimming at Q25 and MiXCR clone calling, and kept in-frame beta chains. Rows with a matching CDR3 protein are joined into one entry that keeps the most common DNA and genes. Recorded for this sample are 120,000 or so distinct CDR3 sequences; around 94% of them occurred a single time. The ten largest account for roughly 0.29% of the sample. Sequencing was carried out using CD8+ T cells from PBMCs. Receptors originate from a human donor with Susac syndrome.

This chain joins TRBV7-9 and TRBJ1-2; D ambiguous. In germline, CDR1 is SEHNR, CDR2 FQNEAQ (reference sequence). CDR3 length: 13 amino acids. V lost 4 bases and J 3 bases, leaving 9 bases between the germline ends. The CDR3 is CASSSGDYYGYTF. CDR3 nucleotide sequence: TGTGCCAGCAGCTCTGGAGACTACTATGGCTACACCTTC.

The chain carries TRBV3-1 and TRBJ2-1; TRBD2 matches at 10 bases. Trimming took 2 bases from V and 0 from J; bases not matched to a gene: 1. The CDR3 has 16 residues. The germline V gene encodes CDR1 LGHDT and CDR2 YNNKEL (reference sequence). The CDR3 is CASSQLAGVSYNEQFF. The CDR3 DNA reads TGTGCCAGCAGCCAACTAGCGGGGGTCTCCTACAATGAGCAGTTCTTC.

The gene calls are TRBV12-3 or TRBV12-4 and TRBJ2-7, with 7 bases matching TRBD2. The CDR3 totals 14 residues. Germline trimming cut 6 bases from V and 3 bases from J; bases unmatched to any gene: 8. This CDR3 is CASSPGGGVYEQYF. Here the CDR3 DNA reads TGTGCCAGCAGCCCCGGGGGAGGGGTCTACGAGCAGTACTTC.

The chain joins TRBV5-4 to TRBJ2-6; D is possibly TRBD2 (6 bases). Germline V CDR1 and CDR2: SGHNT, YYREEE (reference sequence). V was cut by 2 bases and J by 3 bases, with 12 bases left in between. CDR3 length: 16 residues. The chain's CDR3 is CASSFGWGDGANVLTF. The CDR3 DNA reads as TGTGCCAGCAGCTTTGGTTGGGGGGATGGGGCCAACGTCCTGACTTTC.

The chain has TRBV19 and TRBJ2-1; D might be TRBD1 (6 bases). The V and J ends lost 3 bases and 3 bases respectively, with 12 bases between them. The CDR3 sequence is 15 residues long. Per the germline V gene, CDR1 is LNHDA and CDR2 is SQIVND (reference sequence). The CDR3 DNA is TGTGCCAGTAGTATTACAGGGAATTACTACAATGAGCAGTTCTTC. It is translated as CASSITGNYYNEQFF.

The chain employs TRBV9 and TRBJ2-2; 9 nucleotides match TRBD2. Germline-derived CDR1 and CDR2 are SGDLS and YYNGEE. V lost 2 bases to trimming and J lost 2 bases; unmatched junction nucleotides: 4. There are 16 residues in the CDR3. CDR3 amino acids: CASSVSGGTNTGELFF. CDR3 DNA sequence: TGTGCCAGCAGCGTTAGCGGGGGTACTAACACCGGGGAGCTGTTTTTT. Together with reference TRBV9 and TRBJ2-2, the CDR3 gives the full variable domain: DSGVTQTPKHLITATGQRVTLRCSPRSGDLSVYWYQQSLDQGLQFLIQYYNGEERAKGNILERFSAQQFPDLHSELNLSSLELGDSALYFCASSVSGGTNTGELFFGEGSRLTVL.

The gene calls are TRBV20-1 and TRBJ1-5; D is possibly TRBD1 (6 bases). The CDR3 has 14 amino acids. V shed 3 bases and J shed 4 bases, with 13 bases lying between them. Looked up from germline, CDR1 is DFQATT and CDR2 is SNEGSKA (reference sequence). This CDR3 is CSASPRDKNQPQHF. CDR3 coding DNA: TGCAGTGCTAGTCCCCGGGACAAAAATCAGCCCCAGCATTTT.

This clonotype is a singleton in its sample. CDR3 amino acids: CSVASENYGYTF. The DNA for the CDR3 is TGCAGCGTTGCATCGGAGAACTATGGCTACACCTTC. V usage is TRBV29-1 and J usage is TRBJ1-2; no reliable D call. Trimming removed 4 bases at V and 2 bases at J, with 8 bases between. Germline values: CDR1 SQVTM, CDR2 ANQGSEA. The CDR3 has 12 residues.

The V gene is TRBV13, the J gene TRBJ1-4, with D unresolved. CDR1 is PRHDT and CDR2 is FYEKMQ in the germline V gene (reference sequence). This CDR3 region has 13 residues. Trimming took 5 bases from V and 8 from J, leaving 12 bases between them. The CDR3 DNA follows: TGTGCCAGCAGCGAAGTTCTAAACGAAAAACTGTTTTTT. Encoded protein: CASSEVLNEKLFF.

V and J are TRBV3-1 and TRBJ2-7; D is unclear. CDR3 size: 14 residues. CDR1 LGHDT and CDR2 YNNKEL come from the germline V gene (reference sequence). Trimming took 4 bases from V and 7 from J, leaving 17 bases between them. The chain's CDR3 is CASSPEFTVREQYF. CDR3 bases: TGTGCCAGCAGCCCAGAATTTACCGTTCGGGAGCAGTACTTC.

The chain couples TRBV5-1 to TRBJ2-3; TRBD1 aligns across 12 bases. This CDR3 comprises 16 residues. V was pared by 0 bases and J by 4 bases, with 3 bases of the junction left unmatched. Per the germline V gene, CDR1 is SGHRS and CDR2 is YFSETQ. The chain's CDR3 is CASSLVGQGAADTQYF. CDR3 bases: TGCGCCAGCAGCTTGGTGGGACAGGGGGCGGCAGATACGCAGTATTTT.

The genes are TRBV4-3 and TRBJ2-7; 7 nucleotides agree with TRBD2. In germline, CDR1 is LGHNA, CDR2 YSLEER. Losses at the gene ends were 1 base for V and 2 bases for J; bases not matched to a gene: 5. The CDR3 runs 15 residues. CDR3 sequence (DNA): TGCGCCAGCAGCCAAGGCCCCGGGGGGACCTACGAGCAGTACTTC. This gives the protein CASSQGPGGTYEQYF.

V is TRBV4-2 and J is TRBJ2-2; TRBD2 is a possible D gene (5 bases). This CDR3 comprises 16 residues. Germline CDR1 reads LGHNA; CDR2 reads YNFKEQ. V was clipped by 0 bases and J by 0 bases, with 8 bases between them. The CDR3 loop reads CASSQDLASNTGELFF. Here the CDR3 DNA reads TGTGCCAGCAGCCAAGATCTAGCCTCGAACACCGGGGAGCTGTTTTTT.

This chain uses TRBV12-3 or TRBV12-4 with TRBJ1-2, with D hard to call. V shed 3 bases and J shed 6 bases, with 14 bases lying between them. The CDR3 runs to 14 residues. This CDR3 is CASSFRPGSDGYTF. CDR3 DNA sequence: TGTGCCAGCAGTTTTAGGCCCGGGTCCGATGGCTACACCTTC.

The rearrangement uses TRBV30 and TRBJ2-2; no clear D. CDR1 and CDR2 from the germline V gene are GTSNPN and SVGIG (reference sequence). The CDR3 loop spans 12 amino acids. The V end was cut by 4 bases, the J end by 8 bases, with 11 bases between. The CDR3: CAWTSVGGELFF. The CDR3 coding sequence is TGTGCCTGGACCTCCGTCGGAGGGGAGCTGTTTTTT.

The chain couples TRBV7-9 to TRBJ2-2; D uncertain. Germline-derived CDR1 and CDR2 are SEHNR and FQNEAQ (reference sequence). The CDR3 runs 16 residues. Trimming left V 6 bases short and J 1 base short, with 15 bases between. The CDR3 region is CASSSPTLLNTGELFF. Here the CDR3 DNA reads TGTGCCAGCAGTTCACCTACCCTCCTGAACACCGGGGAGCTGTTTTTT.

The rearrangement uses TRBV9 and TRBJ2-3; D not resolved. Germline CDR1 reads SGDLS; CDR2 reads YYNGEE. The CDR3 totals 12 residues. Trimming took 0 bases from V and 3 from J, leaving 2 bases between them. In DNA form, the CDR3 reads TGTGCCAGCAGCGTAGAGACAGATACGCAGTATTTT. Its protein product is CASSVETDTQYF.

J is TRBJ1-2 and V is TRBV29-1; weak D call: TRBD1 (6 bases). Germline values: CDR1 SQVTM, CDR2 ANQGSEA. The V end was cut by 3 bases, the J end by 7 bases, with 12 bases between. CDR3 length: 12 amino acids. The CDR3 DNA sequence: TGCAGCGTTGACTCAGGGGAATTTGGCTACACCTTC. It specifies CSVDSGEFGYTF.

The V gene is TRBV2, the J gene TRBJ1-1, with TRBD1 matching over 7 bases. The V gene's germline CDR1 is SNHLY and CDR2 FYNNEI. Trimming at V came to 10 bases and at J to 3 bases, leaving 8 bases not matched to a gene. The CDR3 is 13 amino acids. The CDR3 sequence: CATTRGADTEAFF. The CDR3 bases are TGTGCCACGACCAGGGGGGCCGACACTGAAGCTTTCTTT.

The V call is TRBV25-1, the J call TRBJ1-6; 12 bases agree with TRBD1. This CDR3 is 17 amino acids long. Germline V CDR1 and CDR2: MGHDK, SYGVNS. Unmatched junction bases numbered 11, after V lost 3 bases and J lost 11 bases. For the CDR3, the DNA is TGTGCCAGCAGTGAGGGGGACAGGGGGCCCCAAAGTGCACCCCTCCACTTT. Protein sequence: CASSEGDRGPQSAPLHF.

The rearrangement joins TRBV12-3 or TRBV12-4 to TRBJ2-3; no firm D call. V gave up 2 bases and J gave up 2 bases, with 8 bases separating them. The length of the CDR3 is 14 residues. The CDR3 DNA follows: TGTGCCAGCAGTTTACGGGCTGACACAGATACGCAGTATTTT. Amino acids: CASSLRADTDTQYF.

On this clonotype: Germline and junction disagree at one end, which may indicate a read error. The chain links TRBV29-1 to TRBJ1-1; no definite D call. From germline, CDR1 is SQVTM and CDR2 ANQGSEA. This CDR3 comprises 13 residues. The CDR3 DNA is TGCTCCCCCCCAACCGCCCCGGGAACTGAAGCCTTCTTT. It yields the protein CSPPTAPGTEAFF.

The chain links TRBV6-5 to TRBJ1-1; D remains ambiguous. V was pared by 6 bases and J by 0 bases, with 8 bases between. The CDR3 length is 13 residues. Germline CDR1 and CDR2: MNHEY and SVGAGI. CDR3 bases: TGTGCCAGCAGAGTAGAGATGAACACTGAAGCTTTCTTT. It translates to CASRVEMNTEAFF.